This T cell receptor beta chain was sequenced for a study of cytomegalovirus exposure and HLA in healthy donors. PCR involved 60 Vbeta and 13 Jbeta primers. The assay was immunoSEQ multiplex PCR, and TCRdb's table has in-frame clones only and misses some. The sample consists of 200,000 or so clones, about four fifths of them appearing once. V shed 5 bases, J shed 7 bases, and the junction held 5 bases outside the gene matches. Per germline, CDR1 SNHLY and CDR2 FYNNEI. CDR3 length: 13 amino acids. This clone was seen just once. Material for sequencing was PBMCs. The chain carries TRBV2 and TRBJ1-2, with 9 nucleotides matching TRBD1. This receptor was taken from a boy aged 5 to 17 in good health and CMV-seronegative. In DNA, the CDR3 is TGTGCCAGCAGTCAGGACAGGGGCCGTGGCTACACCTTC. It is translated as CASSQDRGRGYTF.